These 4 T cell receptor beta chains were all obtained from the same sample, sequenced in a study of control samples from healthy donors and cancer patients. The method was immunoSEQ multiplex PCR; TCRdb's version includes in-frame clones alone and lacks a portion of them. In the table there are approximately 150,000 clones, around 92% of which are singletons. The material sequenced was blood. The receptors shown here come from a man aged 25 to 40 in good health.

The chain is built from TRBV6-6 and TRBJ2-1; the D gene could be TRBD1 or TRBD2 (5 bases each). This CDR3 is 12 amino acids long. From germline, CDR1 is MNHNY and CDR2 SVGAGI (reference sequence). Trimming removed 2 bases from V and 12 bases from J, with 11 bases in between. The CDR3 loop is CASSYGGPGQFF. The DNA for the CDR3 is TGTGCCAGCAGTTACGGGGGTCCGGGGCAGTTCTTC.

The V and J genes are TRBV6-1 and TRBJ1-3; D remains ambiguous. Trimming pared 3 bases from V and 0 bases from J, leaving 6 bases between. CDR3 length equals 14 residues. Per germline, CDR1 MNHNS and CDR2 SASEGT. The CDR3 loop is CASSDGYSGNTIYF. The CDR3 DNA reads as TGTGCCAGCAGTGACGGATACTCTGGAAACACCATATATTTT.

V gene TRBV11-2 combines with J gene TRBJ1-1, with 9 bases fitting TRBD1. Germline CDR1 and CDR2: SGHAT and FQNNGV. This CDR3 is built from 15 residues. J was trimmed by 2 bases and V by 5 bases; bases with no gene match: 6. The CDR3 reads CASSRGTGINTEAFF. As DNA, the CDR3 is TGTGCCAGCAGCCGAGGGACAGGGATTAACACTGAAGCTTTCTTT.

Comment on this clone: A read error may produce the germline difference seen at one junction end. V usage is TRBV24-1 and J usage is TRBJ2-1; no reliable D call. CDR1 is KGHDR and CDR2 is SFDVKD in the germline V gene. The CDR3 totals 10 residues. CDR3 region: CASSDNEQFF. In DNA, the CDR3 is TGTGCCAGCTCCGACAATGAGCAGTTCTTC.